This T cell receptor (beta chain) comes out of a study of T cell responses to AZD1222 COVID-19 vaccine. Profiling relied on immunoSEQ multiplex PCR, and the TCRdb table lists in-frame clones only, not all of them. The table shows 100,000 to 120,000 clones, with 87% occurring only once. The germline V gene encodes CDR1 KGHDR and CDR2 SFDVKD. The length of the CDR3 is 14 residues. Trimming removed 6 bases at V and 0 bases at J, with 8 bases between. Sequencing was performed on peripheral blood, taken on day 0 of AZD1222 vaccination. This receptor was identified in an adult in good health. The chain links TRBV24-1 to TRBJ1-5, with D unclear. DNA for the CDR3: TGTGCCACCAGTAGGGCCAGTAGCAATCAGCCCCAGCATTTT. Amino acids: CATSRASSNQPQHF.